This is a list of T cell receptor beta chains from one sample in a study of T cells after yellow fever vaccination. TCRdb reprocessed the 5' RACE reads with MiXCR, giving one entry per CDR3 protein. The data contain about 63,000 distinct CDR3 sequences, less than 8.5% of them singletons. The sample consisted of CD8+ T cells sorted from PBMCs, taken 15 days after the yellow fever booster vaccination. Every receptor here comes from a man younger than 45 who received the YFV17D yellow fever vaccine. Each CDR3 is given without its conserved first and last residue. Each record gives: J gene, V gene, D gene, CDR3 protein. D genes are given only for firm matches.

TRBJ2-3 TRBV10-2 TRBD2 ASTGTSGGTVTQY
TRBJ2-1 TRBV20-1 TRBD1 SAPGQGGNEQF
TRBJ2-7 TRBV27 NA ASGYEQY
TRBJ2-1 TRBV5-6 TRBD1 ASSTGTGIGDEQF
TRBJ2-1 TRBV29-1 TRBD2 SVEGLAPYNEQF
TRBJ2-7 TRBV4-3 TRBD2 ASSLGLAVRYEQY
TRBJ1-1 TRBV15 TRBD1 ATSRYEGTGLNTEAF
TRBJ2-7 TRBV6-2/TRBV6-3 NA ASSYFSSYEQY
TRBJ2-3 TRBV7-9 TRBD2 ASSPPPGLAGTDTQY
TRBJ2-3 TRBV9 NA ASSVSGELPDTQY
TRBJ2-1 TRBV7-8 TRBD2 AMGPTLLSGRHNEQF
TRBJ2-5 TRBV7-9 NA ATLGGPGETQY
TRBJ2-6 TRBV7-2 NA ASSLVIASSGANVLT
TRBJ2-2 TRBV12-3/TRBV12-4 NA ASSLGGATGELF
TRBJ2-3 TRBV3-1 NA ASSQEVSRCGIASDTQY
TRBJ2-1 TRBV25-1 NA ASSELGTSPNEQF
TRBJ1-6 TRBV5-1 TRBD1 ASSRGQEYNSPLH
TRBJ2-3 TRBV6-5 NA ATTTGLTDTQY
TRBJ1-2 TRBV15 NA ATSRGRGSTSYGYT
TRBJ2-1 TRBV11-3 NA ASSLAQEGYNEQF
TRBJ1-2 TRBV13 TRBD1 ASSLGTGGFGYT
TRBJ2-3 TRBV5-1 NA ASSLAGWSVTDTQY
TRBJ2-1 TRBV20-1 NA SAPLVSEQF
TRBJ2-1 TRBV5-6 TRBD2 ASSLDSGSSYNEQF
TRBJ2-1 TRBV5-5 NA AMGPGLLGNEQF
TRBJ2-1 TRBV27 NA ASAGGYNEQF
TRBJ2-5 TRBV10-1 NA ASSAGTSIVETQY
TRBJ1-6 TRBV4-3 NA ASSQDSDVEGSPLH